This T cell receptor beta chain was retrieved from a study of T cell responses to AZD1222 COVID-19 vaccine. Points on this clone: The target antigen is unknown.

V lost 1 base and J lost 0, with 6 bases in between. CDR1 and CDR2 from the germline V gene are SGHVS and FQNEAQ. The CDR3 has 14 residues. Whole-study results and caveats: Samples come after the peak T cell response, not at day 14. Females outnumbered males among donors, who were mostly white British; clonal diversity was possibly underestimated. Breadth and depth of Spike-specific TCRs rose after two AZD1222 doses. Baseline antibody screening turned up just a handful of seropositive AZD1222 recipients.

Sequencing was performed with immunoSEQ multiplex PCR; in TCRdb, only in-frame clones are kept and a portion is missing. Among 100,000 to 150,000 clones, under 90% were seen once, and the ten largest hold about 22%. This chain connects TRBV7-8 to TRBJ1-1, with unresolved D. Sequenced here: peripheral blood, sampled on day 0 of AZD1222 vaccination. This TCR was recovered from an adult in good health. The CDR3 coding sequence is TGTGCCAGCAGCTTAGACAGCATGAACACTGAAGCTTTCTTT. Translated, it gives CASSLDSMNTEAFF.